The T cell receptor (beta chain) described here comes from a study of blood T cells in healthy people across ages. Through a sample-barcoded 5' primer and a J-beta primer mix, a second PCR was run for about 6 to 11 cycles. Tagging of each cDNA molecule was performed by a template-switch adaptor with 12 random nucleotides. Via MiXCR, TCRdb re-called the 5' RACE reads, giving one row per CDR3 protein. The repertoire holds some 1.4 million distinct CDR3 sequences, with around 42% as singletons. As for this clonotype: What it recognizes is unknown.

Study-wide findings and caveats: Older age went with lower TCR beta diversity per million T cells, in a roughly linear way. Donors of long life had a larger count of naive CD4+ cells and greater diversity than aged donors.

The sample providers were healthy Caucasian people from Russia, aged roughly 6 to 100. The sequence came from a woman in her late teens or twenties in good health. The sequencing input was blood.

CDR3 sequence reads: CASSLDVGELFF. CDR3 DNA: TGTGCCAGCAGCTTAGATGTCGGGGAGCTGTTTTTT. The rearrangement links TRBV7-2 to TRBJ2-2, with D unclear. The CDR3 totals 12 residues. V was pared by 1 base and J by 7 bases, with 4 bases between. Germline V gives CDR1 SGHTA, CDR2 FQGNSA.